Listed below are T cell receptor beta chains from one sample, sequenced in a study of blood T cells in healthy people across ages. TCRdb ran MiXCR on the 5' RACE reads and lists one entry per CDR3 protein. The table shows hundreds of thousands of distinct CDR3 sequences, with roughly 50% occurring only once. Sequenced sample: blood. Receptors originate from a man aged 35 to 55 in good health. CDR3s leave out the opening cysteine and the closing phenylalanine or tryptophan. Fields, in order: V gene, CDR3 length, J gene, CDR3 protein.

V: TRBV7-8; length: 16; J: TRBJ2-4; CDR3: ASSLAPNFGIAKNIQY
V: TRBV11-2; length: 13; J: TRBJ1-5; CDR3: ASSLDHRGVVPQH
V: TRBV20-1; length: 15; J: TRBJ1-5; CDR3: SARDAKGARGFQPQH
V: TRBV13; length: 15; J: TRBJ2-1; CDR3: ASSSDLTSGRMREQF
V: TRBV18; length: 12; J: TRBJ2-5; CDR3: ASARDRDGETQY
V: TRBV20-1; length: 12; J: TRBJ1-5; CDR3: SASYGTGNQPQH
V: TRBV6-2/TRBV6-3; length: 13; J: TRBJ1-2; CDR3: ASSYAGSYNYGYT
V: TRBV7-9; length: 12; J: TRBJ2-1; CDR3: ASSSGLERNEQF
V: TRBV7-2; length: 12; J: NA; CDR3: ASSSRDRAYEQY
V: TRBV6-5; length: 11; J: TRBJ2-2; CDR3: ASSYDRTGELF
V: TRBV7-9; length: 12; J: TRBJ1-2; CDR3: ASSSSDRAYGYT
V: TRBV7-2; length: 11; J: NA; CDR3: AGSTQRDYEQY
V: TRBV6-1; length: 15; J: TRBJ2-5; CDR3: ASSQGLAGTYQETQY
V: TRBV12-3/TRBV12-4; length: 12; J: TRBJ2-1; CDR3: ASSLRLAGAEQF
V: TRBV7-2; length: 15; J: TRBJ2-7; CDR3: ASSLTHSGSYSYEQY
V: TRBV11-1; length: 15; J: TRBJ2-1; CDR3: ASRSTSGTGVHNEQF
V: TRBV24-1; length: 14; J: NA; CDR3: ATSEHRDSSYNEQY
V: TRBV29-1; length: 15; J: TRBJ2-6; CDR3: SVEIRGSLAGANVLT
V: TRBV18; length: 16; J: TRBJ1-5; CDR3: ASSPRGEGAGGNQPQH
V: TRBV19; length: 11; J: TRBJ1-2; CDR3: AIINRYNYGYT
V: TRBV11-2; length: 10; J: TRBJ2-7; CDR3: ASRGTGNEQY
V: TRBV7-2; length: 13; J: TRBJ2-5; CDR3: ASSLPETGEETQY
V: TRBV29-1; length: 12; J: TRBJ2-7; CDR3: SVVKGQPPYEQY
V: TRBV27; length: 11; J: TRBJ1-2; CDR3: ASSNGRADGYT
V: TRBV3-1; length: 15; J: TRBJ2-7; CDR3: ASSQGRRTSVVYGQY
V: TRBV11-2; length: 14; J: TRBJ2-7; CDR3: ASSLVAGTPSYGQY
V: TRBV7-2; length: 13; J: TRBJ2-3; CDR3: ASSLVSRGTDTQY
V: TRBV2; length: 11; J: TRBJ2-4; CDR3: ASSEARVGIQY
V: TRBV6-5; length: 11; J: TRBJ2-7; CDR3: ASSLSMFYEQY
V: TRBV27; length: 14; J: NA; CDR3: ASSLWGSGTTYEQY
V: TRBV7-3; length: 13; J: NA; CDR3: ASSLRPGGPYEQY
V: TRBV10-3; length: 12; J: TRBJ1-2; CDR3: AISESGRNYGYT
V: TRBV4-2; length: 15; J: TRBJ2-4; CDR3: ASSQDLAEVAKNIQY
V: TRBV9; length: 13; J: TRBJ1-5; CDR3: ASSVAGQSNQPQH
V: TRBV4-3; length: 13; J: NA; CDR3: ASSQYRDRDYEQY
V: TRBV18; length: 10; J: TRBJ2-4; CDR3: ASSRQEREQY
V: TRBV7-2; length: 12; J: TRBJ1-2; CDR3: ASSKDGGLYGYT
V: TRBV20-1; length: 12; J: TRBJ1-1; CDR3: SARGETGVTEAF
V: TRBV20-1; length: 10; J: TRBJ2-1; CDR3: SARETGREQF
V: TRBV7-9; length: 13; J: TRBJ1-3; CDR3: ASSLVLRSGNTIY
V: TRBV5-1; length: 14; J: TRBJ2-1; CDR3: ASSFLGQGAYNEQF
V: TRBV29-1; length: 12; J: TRBJ2-1; CDR3: SARSAERLNEQF
V: TRBV7-6; length: 13; J: TRBJ2-7; CDR3: ASSPRPGSSYEQY
V: TRBV7-2; length: 13; J: TRBJ2-3; CDR3: ASSSPTQSTDTQY
V: TRBV7-2; length: 13; J: TRBJ2-7; CDR3: ASSLSDRGRGEQY
V: TRBV28; length: 10; J: TRBJ2-7; CDR3: ASSFAFYEQY
V: TRBV2; length: 13; J: TRBJ1-5; CDR3: ASHFTPGVGQPQH
V: TRBV21-1; length: 9; J: TRBJ2-7; CDR3: ASPDSYEQY
V: TRBV4-2; length: 16; J: TRBJ2-1; CDR3: ASSQDPPWREDHNEQF
V: TRBV11-1; length: 14; J: TRBJ2-1; CDR3: ASSSFEGDGYNEQF
V: TRBV5-4; length: 13; J: TRBJ2-3; CDR3: ASSETSGGPYTQY
V: TRBV10-3; length: 14; J: TRBJ1-5; CDR3: AINDPGTGNNQPQH
V: TRBV5-6; length: 14; J: TRBJ2-5; CDR3: ASSWDRVGSQETQY
V: TRBV18; length: 12; J: TRBJ2-7; CDR3: ASSLKSSSYEQY
V: TRBV11-3; length: 14; J: TRBJ2-2; CDR3: ASSSPGTGRFGELF
V: TRBV28; length: 17; J: TRBJ2-1; CDR3: ASSLRRGASGFSYNEQF
V: TRBV10-3; length: 12; J: TRBJ2-2; CDR3: AISDFRDSGELF
V: TRBV2; length: 9; J: TRBJ2-1; CDR3: ASRRLASQF
V: TRBV4-1; length: 12; J: TRBJ2-4; CDR3: ASSQRTGENIQY
V: TRBV7-9; length: 16; J: TRBJ2-6; CDR3: ASSSYSGGISGANVLT